These 8 T cell receptor beta chains were all obtained from the same sample, sequenced in a study of blood T cell repertoires in COVID-19. Profiling relied on immunoSEQ multiplex PCR, and the TCRdb table lists in-frame clones only, not all of them. The sample consists of 29,000 or so clones, roughly nine tenths of them appearing once. Source material: peripheral blood. Receptor source: a man aged 55-75 years with acute or convalescent COVID-19.

V is TRBV5-5 and J is TRBJ2-3; 11 nucleotides match TRBD2. This CDR3 spans 17 amino acids. Germline V lookup: CDR1 SGHKS, CDR2 YYEKEE (reference sequence). V dropped 0 bases and J dropped 2; count of bases not matched to a gene: 5. CDR3 nucleotides: TGTGCCAGCAGCTTGGGTACTAGCGGGGGATACACAGATACGCAGTATTTT. It encodes CASSLGTSGGYTDTQYF.

The chain has TRBV27 and TRBJ1-3; TRBD1 matches 7 bases. V shed 3 bases and J 0 bases; nucleotides not matched to a gene: 2. Germline V CDR1 and CDR2: MNHEY, SMNVEV (reference sequence). This CDR3 contains 15 residues. CDR3 protein: CASSLDRSSGNTIYF. In nucleotides, the CDR3 is TGTGCCAGCAGTTTGGACAGGAGCTCTGGAAACACCATATATTTT.

V and J are TRBV24-1 and TRBJ1-2; weak D call: TRBD1 (5 bases). This CDR3 comprises 12 residues. The germline V gene has CDR1 KGHDR and CDR2 SFDVKD. V was cut by 1 base and J by 9 bases, with 8 bases left in between. The CDR3 DNA follows: TGTGCCACCAGTGATTTTAGGGGAAGCTACACCTTC. Translating it yields CATSDFRGSYTF.

The V and J genes are TRBV13 and TRBJ1-2; perhaps TRBD1 as D (6 bases). This CDR3 is 15 amino acids long. V lost 5 bases to trimming and J lost 2 bases, with 15 bases between them. Germline-derived CDR1 and CDR2 are PRHDT and FYEKMQ (reference sequence). The CDR3 nucleotides are TGTGCCAGCAGCCCGGCGAGGCAGGGGAACTATGGCTACACCTTC. The encoded protein is CASSPARQGNYGYTF.

This clone is labeled as large. The V and J genes are TRBV5-1 and TRBJ2-7, with 12 bases matching TRBD1. CDR1 and CDR2 (germline): SGHRS, YFSETQ. This CDR3 has 14 amino acids. V dropped 4 bases and J dropped 5; count of bases not matched to a gene: 4. The CDR3 here is CASSPGTGGDEQYF. CDR3 nucleotide sequence: TGCGCCAGCAGCCCCGGGACAGGGGGCGACGAGCAGTACTTC. Looking up the rest from reference TRBV5-1 and TRBJ2-7 gives the full variable domain: KAGVTQTPRYLIKTRGQQVTLSCSPISGHRSVSWYQQTPGQGLQFLFEYFSETQRNKGNFPGRFSGRQFSNSRSEMNVSTLELGDSALYLCASSPGTGGDEQYFGPGTRLTVT.

The table lists this clone with a count of one. The chain recombines TRBV25-1 with TRBJ1-5; 11 nucleotides align to TRBD1. Germline V lookup: CDR1 MGHDK, CDR2 SYGVNS. J gave up 7 bases and V 3 bases, and 2 bases lay outside the gene matches. CDR3 length: 14 residues. This chain's CDR3 is CASSDGTGGQPQHF. The DNA for the CDR3 is TGTGCCAGCAGTGACGGGACAGGGGGACAGCCCCAGCATTTT. Based on the CDR3 plus reference TRBV25-1 and TRBJ1-5, the full variable domain is EADIYQTPRYLVIGTGKKITLECSQTMGHDKMYWYQQDPGMELHLIHYSYGVNSTEKGDLSSESTVSRIRTEHFPLTLESARPSHTSQYLCASSDGTGGQPQHFGDGTRLSIL.

Written as DNA, the CDR3 is TGTGCCAGCAGCTTGGGGGCGAACACTGAAGCTTTCTTT. Translating gives CASSLGANTEAFF. J is TRBJ1-1 and V is TRBV5-5; D is unresolved. The CDR3 has 13 amino acids. The V gene lost 0 bases and the J gene lost 1 base, with 4 bases spanning the gap. Per the germline V gene, CDR1 is SGHKS and CDR2 is YYEKEE (reference sequence). The full variable domain, completed using reference TRBV5-5 and TRBJ1-1, is DAGVTQSPTHLIKTRGQQVTLRCSPISGHKSVSWYQQVLGQGPQFIFQYYEKEERGRGNFPDRFSARQFPNYSSELNVNALLLGDSALYLCASSLGANTEAFFGQGTRLTVV.

The gene calls are TRBV7-2 and TRBJ1-5; tentative D call: TRBD1 (6 bases). CDR1 and CDR2 from the germline V gene are SGHTA and FQGNSA. Trimming took 0 bases from V and 4 from J, leaving 16 bases between them. This CDR3 has 17 amino acids. CDR3 sequence: CASSLAGRGLTNQPQHF. CDR3 bases: TGTGCCAGCAGCTTAGCCGGCAGGGGCTTGACTAATCAGCCCCAGCATTTT.